The present entry profiles one T cell receptor (beta chain) with its context. Its matching antigen is unknown. The data were taken from a study of cytomegalovirus exposure and HLA in healthy donors. Overall study findings and caveats: Accurate prediction of HLA-A and HLA-B alleles (for most subjects) was reportedly achieved from TCR beta sequences. In a later analysis, TCR beta V- and J-gene trimming showed a link to a missense DCLRE1C variant.

Looked up from germline, CDR1 is SGDLS and CDR2 is YYNGEE. This CDR3 has 15 amino acids. With 0 bases removed from V and 1 base from J, the gap between germline ends came to 10 bases. Vbeta (60) and Jbeta (13) primers were used in the PCR. TCRdb's table, derived via immunoSEQ multiplex PCR, lists solely in-frame clones and lacks some. This table holds tens of thousands of clones, roughly 79% found once. The sequencing sample was made of PBMCs. The sequence came from a middle-aged woman in good health and CMV-seronegative. V usage is TRBV9 and J usage is TRBJ1-1, with no clear D. As DNA, the CDR3 is TGTGCCAGCAGCGTAGGGTTCAGCGGGAACACTGAAGCTTTCTTT. It specifies CASSVGFSGNTEAFF.